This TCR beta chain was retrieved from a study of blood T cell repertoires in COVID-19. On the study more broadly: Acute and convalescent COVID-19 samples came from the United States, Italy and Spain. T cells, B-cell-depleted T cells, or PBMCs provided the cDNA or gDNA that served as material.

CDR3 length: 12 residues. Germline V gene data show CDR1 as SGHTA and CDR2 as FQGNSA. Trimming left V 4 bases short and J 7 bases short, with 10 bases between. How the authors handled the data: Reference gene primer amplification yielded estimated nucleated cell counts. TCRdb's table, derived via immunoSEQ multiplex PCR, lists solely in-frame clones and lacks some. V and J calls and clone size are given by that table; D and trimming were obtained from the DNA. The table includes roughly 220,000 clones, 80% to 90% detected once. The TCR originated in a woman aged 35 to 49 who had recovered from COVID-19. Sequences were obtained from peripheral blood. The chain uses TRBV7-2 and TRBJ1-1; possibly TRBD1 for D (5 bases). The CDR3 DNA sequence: TGTGCCAGCAGCTCCGACAGACGTGAAGCTTTCTTT. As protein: CASSSDRREAFF.